Listed below are T cell receptor beta chains from one sample, sequenced in a study of regulatory and conventional T cells in RAG deficiency. Assay used: immunoSEQ multiplex PCR; TCRdb lists only in-frame clones, some missing. The sample carries approximately 46,000 clones, more than 80% recorded once. The sample also formed part of further work on regulatory T cells.

The sequenced material came from CD4+ effector T cells sorted from blood. These receptors originate from a human donor in good health. CDR3s include the opening cysteine and the closing phenylalanine or tryptophan. D genes are given only for firm matches. For some rows the clone size is stated as once, few or many, or as a class when expanded; others skip it.

clone_size: NA; v_call: TRBV10-3; j_call: TRBJ1-1; d_call: NA; cdr3_nt: TGTGCCATCAGTGAGGGGACGGCGGACACTGAAGCTTTCTTT; cdr3_aa: CAISEGTADTEAFF
clone_size: once; v_call: TRBV5-1; j_call: TRBJ1-6; d_call: TRBD1; cdr3_nt: TGCGCCAGCAGCTTGGGTGGGACAGGGCGTACCAATTCACCCCTCCACTTT; cdr3_aa: CASSLGGTGRTNSPLHF
clone_size: NA; v_call: TRBV18; j_call: TRBJ2-1; d_call: TRBD2; cdr3_nt: TGTGCCAGCTCACCCGGGACTAGCTACAATGAGCAGTTCTTC; cdr3_aa: CASSPGTSYNEQFF
clone_size: few; v_call: TRBV7-3; j_call: TRBJ1-5; d_call: NA; cdr3_nt: TGTGCCAGCAGCTTACTAGGGGATCAGCCCCAGCATTTT; cdr3_aa: CASSLLGDQPQHF
clone_size: NA; v_call: TRBV2; j_call: TRBJ1-4; d_call: NA; cdr3_nt: TGTGCCAGCAGGGGGACGGTCGCAACTAATGAAAAACTGTTTTTT; cdr3_aa: CASRGTVATNEKLFF
clone_size: NA; v_call: TRBV7-3; j_call: TRBJ1-1; d_call: TRBD1; cdr3_nt: TGTGCCAGCAGCGAGAGGACAGGGATGAACACTGAAGCTTTCTTT; cdr3_aa: CASSERTGMNTEAFF
clone_size: NA; v_call: TRBV5-8; j_call: TRBJ1-1; d_call: NA; cdr3_nt: TGTGCCAGCAGCTTCAGACGGAACACTGAAGCTTTCTTT; cdr3_aa: CASSFRRNTEAFF
clone_size: NA; v_call: TRBV19; j_call: TRBJ1-2; d_call: TRBD1; cdr3_nt: TGTGCCAGTAAGGGGGCTTGGGGCTACACCTTC; cdr3_aa: CASKGAWGYTF
clone_size: NA; v_call: TRBV7-2; j_call: TRBJ1-4; d_call: NA; cdr3_nt: TGTGCCAGCAGCTTACAGGGGCGACAGCTGTTTTTT; cdr3_aa: CASSLQGRQLFF
clone_size: NA; v_call: TRBV15; j_call: TRBJ1-4; d_call: TRBD1; cdr3_nt: TGTGCCACCAGCAGAGCGGGACAGAATGAAAAACTGTTTTTT; cdr3_aa: CATSRAGQNEKLFF
clone_size: NA; v_call: TRBV7-6; j_call: TRBJ1-1; d_call: NA; cdr3_nt: TGTGCCAACAACCCCGGGGATACGATTAACACTGAAGCTTTCTTT; cdr3_aa: CANNPGDTINTEAFF
clone_size: NA; v_call: TRBV6-5; j_call: TRBJ1-6; d_call: NA; cdr3_nt: TGTGCCAGCAGGGACGTGGGGCATAATTCACCCCTCCACTTT; cdr3_aa: CASRDVGHNSPLHF
clone_size: NA; v_call: TRBV2; j_call: TRBJ1-4; d_call: NA; cdr3_nt: TGTGCCAGCAGTGTGGATTCAACTAGACTGTTTTTT; cdr3_aa: CASSVDSTRLFF
clone_size: NA; v_call: TRBV6-5; j_call: TRBJ1-6; d_call: TRBD1; cdr3_nt: TGTGCCAGCAGTTACTCGCTCGGGACAGCTAATTCACCCCTCCACTTT; cdr3_aa: CASSYSLGTANSPLHF
clone_size: NA; v_call: TRBV7-3; j_call: TRBJ2-6; d_call: NA; cdr3_nt: TGTGCCAGCAGCTCCGTGGGGACGGCAAACTCTGGGGCCAACGTCCTGACTTTC; cdr3_aa: CASSSVGTANSGANVLTF
clone_size: NA; v_call: TRBV6-1; j_call: TRBJ2-3; d_call: TRBD2; cdr3_nt: TGTGCCAGCAGTGAAATAGCCGGGACTAGCGGGGGGGATACGCAGTATTTT; cdr3_aa: CASSEIAGTSGGDTQYF
clone_size: NA; v_call: TRBV6-1; j_call: TRBJ1-2; d_call: TRBD1; cdr3_nt: TGTGCCAGCAGTCCTGGGGACAGCCTTAACTATGGCTACACCTTC; cdr3_aa: CASSPGDSLNYGYTF
clone_size: NA; v_call: TRBV9; j_call: TRBJ1-1; d_call: NA; cdr3_nt: TGTGCCAGCAGCGTAGAAAGGGAGACAGGAGGTGAAGCTTTCTTT; cdr3_aa: CASSVERETGGEAFF
clone_size: NA; v_call: TRBV2; j_call: TRBJ1-2; d_call: NA; cdr3_nt: TGTGCCAGCAGTGAACGAGCCCCGGGCTATGGCTACACCTTC; cdr3_aa: CASSERAPGYGYTF
clone_size: NA; v_call: TRBV9; j_call: TRBJ2-2; d_call: NA; cdr3_nt: TGTGCCAGCAGCGTTGGTTTCGCGAACACCGGGGAGCTGTTTTTT; cdr3_aa: CASSVGFANTGELFF
clone_size: NA; v_call: TRBV6-6; j_call: TRBJ2-1; d_call: NA; cdr3_nt: TGTGCCAGCAGCCCGGACAAAGGGCAGTTCTTC; cdr3_aa: CASSPDKGQFF
clone_size: NA; v_call: TRBV7-3; j_call: TRBJ1-1; d_call: NA; cdr3_nt: TGTGCCAGCAGCTTGGCCTCGAGCGGCACTGAAGCTTTCTTT; cdr3_aa: CASSLASSGTEAFF
clone_size: NA; v_call: TRBV25-1; j_call: TRBJ2-1; d_call: NA; cdr3_nt: TGTGCCAGCAGCCCCTTGTCGAGCGGGCATACTAATGAGCAGTTCTTC; cdr3_aa: CASSPLSSGHTNEQFF
clone_size: once; v_call: TRBV19; j_call: TRBJ1-4; d_call: NA; cdr3_nt: TGTGCCAGTATGGGAGGGGCGGGTAATGAAAAACTGTTTTTT; cdr3_aa: CASMGGAGNEKLFF
clone_size: NA; v_call: TRBV2; j_call: TRBJ1-1; d_call: NA; cdr3_nt: TGTGCCAGAGGGGACAACACTGAAGCTTTCTTT; cdr3_aa: CARGDNTEAFF
clone_size: NA; v_call: TRBV6-5; j_call: TRBJ2-1; d_call: TRBD2; cdr3_nt: TGTGCCAGCAGTCCTAGACTAGCGGGCTGCAATGAGCAGTTCTTC; cdr3_aa: CASSPRLAGCNEQFF
clone_size: NA; v_call: TRBV20-1; j_call: TRBJ1-5; d_call: NA; cdr3_nt: TGCAGTGCCCGGGACAATCAGCCCCAGCATTTT; cdr3_aa: CSARDNQPQHF
clone_size: NA; v_call: TRBV4-2; j_call: TRBJ1-4; d_call: TRBD1; cdr3_nt: TGTGCCAGCAGGGACAGGGGGGGTGAAAAACTGTTTTTT; cdr3_aa: CASRDRGGEKLFF
clone_size: NA; v_call: TRBV19; j_call: TRBJ1-3; d_call: TRBD1; cdr3_nt: TGTGCCAGTAGTATCCAGGGGGTTGGAAACACCATATATTTT; cdr3_aa: CASSIQGVGNTIYF
clone_size: NA; v_call: TRBV28; j_call: TRBJ2-5; d_call: TRBD2; cdr3_nt: TGTGCCAGCAGTTTGGGGGGGGGAGGGGAAGAGACCCAGTACTTC; cdr3_aa: CASSLGGGGEETQYF
clone_size: NA; v_call: TRBV7-6; j_call: TRBJ2-1; d_call: NA; cdr3_nt: TGTGCCAGCAGCTTAGCAGGCGGCAATGAGCAGTTCTTC; cdr3_aa: CASSLAGGNEQFF
clone_size: NA; v_call: TRBV5-1; j_call: TRBJ1-6; d_call: TRBD1; cdr3_nt: TGCGCCAGCAGCTTCCCTACCGGGACAGGGGATTTTAATTCACCCCTCCACTTT; cdr3_aa: CASSFPTGTGDFNSPLHF
clone_size: NA; v_call: TRBV29-1; j_call: TRBJ1-4; d_call: TRBD1; cdr3_nt: TGCAGCGTTGAGAGACAGGGAACTAATGAAAAACTGTTTTTT; cdr3_aa: CSVERQGTNEKLFF
clone_size: NA; v_call: TRBV2; j_call: TRBJ1-2; d_call: NA; cdr3_nt: TGTGCCAGCAGTCTTGCCGTGGGGAGAGGCTACACCTTC; cdr3_aa: CASSLAVGRGYTF
clone_size: once; v_call: TRBV19; j_call: TRBJ2-7; d_call: TRBD1; cdr3_nt: TGTGCCAGTAGTACTCCGGGACAGTACTACGAGCAGTACTTC; cdr3_aa: CASSTPGQYYEQYF
clone_size: NA; v_call: TRBV7-2; j_call: TRBJ1-5; d_call: TRBD1; cdr3_nt: TGTGCCAGCAGCTCAGCCCGGGACAGGTCCTCGCCCCAGCATTTT; cdr3_aa: CASSSARDRSSPQHF
clone_size: NA; v_call: TRBV7-3; j_call: TRBJ2-1; d_call: NA; cdr3_nt: TGTGCCAGCAGCTTAGCGTCGAACAATGAGCAGTTCTTC; cdr3_aa: CASSLASNNEQFF
clone_size: NA; v_call: TRBV14; j_call: TRBJ2-5; d_call: NA; cdr3_nt: TGTGCCAGCAGCCAGTGGGACGAGGGGACCCAGTACTTC; cdr3_aa: CASSQWDEGTQYF
clone_size: NA; v_call: TRBV11-1; j_call: TRBJ2-7; d_call: NA; cdr3_nt: TGTGCCAGCAGCGGACAGACAGTTAACGAGCAGTACTTC; cdr3_aa: CASSGQTVNEQYF
clone_size: NA; v_call: TRBV5-1; j_call: TRBJ2-1; d_call: NA; cdr3_nt: TGCGCCAGCAGCCCGGACGGTCTTCTCAATGAGCAGTTCTTC; cdr3_aa: CASSPDGLLNEQFF
clone_size: NA; v_call: TRBV6-6; j_call: TRBJ1-3; d_call: NA; cdr3_nt: TGTGCCAGCAGTTACTGGGGGGCCGAAAGGAACGGCACCATATATTTT; cdr3_aa: CASSYWGAERNGTIYF
clone_size: NA; v_call: TRBV19; j_call: TRBJ1-6; d_call: NA; cdr3_nt: TGTGCCAGTACCAGCCGGGACACCAATTCACCCCTCCACTTT; cdr3_aa: CASTSRDTNSPLHF
clone_size: NA; v_call: TRBV6-1; j_call: TRBJ1-6; d_call: NA; cdr3_nt: TGTGCCAGCAGTGACGAGCCCAGGCCGTATAATTCACCCCTCCACTTT; cdr3_aa: CASSDEPRPYNSPLHF
clone_size: NA; v_call: TRBV19; j_call: TRBJ1-3; d_call: NA; cdr3_nt: TGTGCCAGTAGGTCGGCTGGAAACACCATATATTTT; cdr3_aa: CASRSAGNTIYF
clone_size: NA; v_call: TRBV5-1; j_call: TRBJ2-6; d_call: NA; cdr3_nt: TGCGCCAGCAGCTTGGTACCTACAGATATCTCTGGGGCCAACGTCCTGACTTTC; cdr3_aa: CASSLVPTDISGANVLTF
clone_size: NA; v_call: TRBV6-1; j_call: TRBJ1-5; d_call: TRBD1; cdr3_nt: TGTGCCAGCAGGGAACAGGGGAATCAGCCCCAGCATTTT; cdr3_aa: CASREQGNQPQHF
clone_size: NA; v_call: TRBV28; j_call: TRBJ2-2; d_call: NA; cdr3_nt: TGTGCCAGCAGTCTAGAATTGACCACCGGGGAGCTGTTTTTT; cdr3_aa: CASSLELTTGELFF
clone_size: NA; v_call: TRBV9; j_call: TRBJ1-1; d_call: NA; cdr3_nt: TGTGCCAGCAGCTTCGAACAGGGAGGCACTGAAGCTTTCTTT; cdr3_aa: CASSFEQGGTEAFF
clone_size: NA; v_call: TRBV28; j_call: TRBJ2-1; d_call: NA; cdr3_nt: TGTGCCAGCAGTGTACCCGACCTATTCGGGCAGTTCTTC; cdr3_aa: CASSVPDLFGQFF
clone_size: few; v_call: TRBV15; j_call: TRBJ1-1; d_call: NA; cdr3_nt: TGTGCCACCAGCAGATTCCCCCGACAGTCGAACACTGAAGCTTTCTTT; cdr3_aa: CATSRFPRQSNTEAFF
clone_size: NA; v_call: TRBV20-1; j_call: TRBJ2-1; d_call: NA; cdr3_nt: TGCAGTGCTCTGAGGGGCAATGAGCAGTTCTTC; cdr3_aa: CSALRGNEQFF
clone_size: NA; v_call: TRBV5-4; j_call: TRBJ2-5; d_call: TRBD1; cdr3_nt: TGTGCCAGCAGCTCGGGACAGGGTAAAGAGACCCAGTACTTC; cdr3_aa: CASSSGQGKETQYF
clone_size: NA; v_call: TRBV19; j_call: TRBJ2-3; d_call: NA; cdr3_nt: TGTGCCAGTTCTCAAGGGGGTAACACAGATACGCAGTATTTT; cdr3_aa: CASSQGGNTDTQYF
clone_size: NA; v_call: TRBV9; j_call: TRBJ1-3; d_call: NA; cdr3_nt: TGTGCCAGCACGGGCTTCTCTGGAAACACCATATATTTT; cdr3_aa: CASTGFSGNTIYF
clone_size: NA; v_call: TRBV7-2; j_call: TRBJ2-1; d_call: NA; cdr3_nt: TGTGCCAGCAGCCACGGGAGTGAGCAGTTCTTC; cdr3_aa: CASSHGSEQFF
clone_size: NA; v_call: TRBV5-4; j_call: TRBJ2-3; d_call: TRBD1; cdr3_nt: TGTGCCAGCAGCCCGAGGACAGGGTCGCTCACAGATACGCAGTATTTT; cdr3_aa: CASSPRTGSLTDTQYF
clone_size: NA; v_call: TRBV6-5; j_call: TRBJ1-2; d_call: TRBD1; cdr3_nt: TGTGCCAGCAGTTACTTCAGGGGGGCCTATGGCTACACCTTC; cdr3_aa: CASSYFRGAYGYTF
clone_size: NA; v_call: TRBV6-5; j_call: TRBJ1-5; d_call: NA; cdr3_nt: TGTGCCAGCAGTTACCCTGGGCAGGGGAATCAGCCCCAGCATTTT; cdr3_aa: CASSYPGQGNQPQHF